Shown below are 7 T cell receptor beta chains from a single sample sequenced in a study of Ad26.COV2.S vaccination and SARS-CoV-2 variants. Generated by immunoSEQ multiplex PCR, the TCRdb table keeps only in-frame clones and is missing some. The sample has some 520,000 clones, approximately 88% seen once. The treatment was: over 15 received Ad26.COV2.S at low or high dose, single or two shots; 5 received placebo; per-sample allocation not given. Samples were taken on day 63 after the first vaccine or placebo injection. Sequenced material: peripheral blood, taken in a trial of Ad26.COV2.S vaccine versus placebo. These receptors all come from a person between 18 and 65 years old who received the Ad26.COV2.S COVID-19 vaccine or a placebo.

The V and J genes are TRBV6-2 or TRBV6-3 and TRBJ1-5; TRBD1 agrees at 9 bases. In germline, CDR1 is MNHEY, CDR2 SVGEGT. The CDR3 is 18 amino acids. V was pared by 2 bases and J by 4 bases, with 12 bases of the junction left unmatched. The CDR3: CASSYQTNGTGYNQPQHF. The CDR3 coding sequence is TGTGCCAGCAGTTACCAAACCAACGGGACAGGGTATAATCAGCCCCAGCATTTT.

This clone was detected only a few times. The rearrangement joins TRBV24-1 to TRBJ2-1; 11 bases are shared with TRBD2. CDR3 length equals 14 residues. The junction had 5 bases not matched to a gene; V was cut back by 4 bases and J by 10 bases. In germline, CDR1 is KGHDR, CDR2 SFDVKD. The CDR3 region has the DNA TGTGCCACCAGTGAGCCCGGGACTAGCGGAGAGCAGTTCTTC. This gives the protein CATSEPGTSGEQFF.

The chain couples TRBV5-1 to TRBJ1-1, with D possibly TRBD1 on 5 matching bases. Trimming took 0 bases from V and 5 from J, leaving 14 bases between them. Germline V gene lookup returns CDR1 SGHRS and CDR2 YFSETQ. CDR3 size: 15 residues. The CDR3 reads CASSLVWQGGTEAFF. CDR3 DNA: TGCGCCAGCAGCTTGGTGTGGCAGGGCGGGACTGAAGCTTTCTTT.

The genes are TRBV6-5 and TRBJ2-3; D is undetermined. The ends were cut back, 6 bases at V and 0 bases at J, with 7 bases in the middle. The CDR3 contains 13 residues. The germline V gene has CDR1 MNHEY and CDR2 SVGAGI. This CDR3 reads CASRTTSTDTQYF. The CDR3, as DNA: TGTGCCAGCAGGACCACTAGCACAGATACGCAGTATTTT.

The chain is built from TRBV11-2 and TRBJ2-7; D not resolved. V was cut by 5 bases and J by 1 base, with 3 bases left in between. CDR1 SGHAT and CDR2 FQNNGV come from the germline V gene. The CDR3 is made up of 11 amino acids. The CDR3 here is CASSISYEQYF. For the CDR3, the DNA is TGTGCCAGCAGCATATCCTACGAGCAGTACTTC.

This clone was counted between two and nine times. The chain has TRBV10-3 and TRBJ1-2; D perhaps matches TRBD1 (6 bases). The CDR3 extends over 14 amino acids. V was cut by 5 bases and J by 2 bases, with 12 bases left in between. CDR1 is ENHRY and CDR2 is SYGVKD in the germline V gene. The chain's CDR3 is CAISRDTKNYGYTF. The DNA of the CDR3 is TGTGCCATCAGTCGGGACACCAAAAACTATGGCTACACCTTC.

This clone was detected once. The chain links TRBV30 to TRBJ2-7, with 7 bases lining up with TRBD1. Germline V gives CDR1 GTSNPN, CDR2 SVGIG (reference sequence). This CDR3 spans 13 amino acids. The V gene end was trimmed by 4 bases and the J gene end by 5 bases; junction bases not matched to a gene: 8. The CDR3 coding sequence is TGTGCCTGGACGAGGACAGGCGGCGACGAGCAGTACTTC. Translating gives CAWTRTGGDEQYF.